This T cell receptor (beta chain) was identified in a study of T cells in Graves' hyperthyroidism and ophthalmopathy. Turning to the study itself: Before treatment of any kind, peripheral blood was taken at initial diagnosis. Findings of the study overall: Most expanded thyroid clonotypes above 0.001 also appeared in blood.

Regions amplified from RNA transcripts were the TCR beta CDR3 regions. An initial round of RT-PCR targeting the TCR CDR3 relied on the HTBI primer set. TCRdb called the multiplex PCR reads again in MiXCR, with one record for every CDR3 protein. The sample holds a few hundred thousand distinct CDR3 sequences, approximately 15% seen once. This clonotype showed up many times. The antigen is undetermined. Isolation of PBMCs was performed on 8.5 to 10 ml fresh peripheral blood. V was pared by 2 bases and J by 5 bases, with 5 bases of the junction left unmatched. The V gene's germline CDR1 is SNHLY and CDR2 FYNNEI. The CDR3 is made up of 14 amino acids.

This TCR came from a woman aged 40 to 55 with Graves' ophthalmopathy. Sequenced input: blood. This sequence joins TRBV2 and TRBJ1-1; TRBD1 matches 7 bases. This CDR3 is CASSEQGVRTEAFF. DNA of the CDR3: TGTGCCAGCAGTGAACAGGGGGTGCGGACTGAAGCTTTCTTT.